What follows are 32 T cell receptor beta chains derived from one specimen sequenced in a study of beta chain features in type 1 diabetes. Notes on the study in general: In every one of the four CD4+ subsets, TCRB CDR3s were moderately but significantly shorter in Type 1 diabetes patients.

The entirety of the isolated RNA underwent reverse transcription, so expressed TCRB transcripts were sequenced. Using immunoSEQ multiplex PCR, the repertoire was profiled, and TCRdb retains in-frame clones only, with some absent. This table holds hundreds of thousands of clones, roughly an eighth found once. The antigens for these receptors are not known. Sequenced sample: naive CD4+ T cells from blood. Receptors originate from a man aged 18-30 years with type 1 diabetes.

The V call is TRBV29-1, the J call TRBJ1-2; the D is unclear. This CDR3 is built from 14 residues. The V end was cut by 7 bases, the J end by 4 bases, with 19 bases between. CDR1 and CDR2 (germline): SQVTM, ANQGSEA. The CDR3 protein is CSEGGNQESYGYTF. CDR3 DNA: TGCAGCGAAGGCGGGAACCAGGAATCCTATGGCTACACCTTC.

J is TRBJ2-1 and V is TRBV7-2; unclear D gene. The CDR3 is 15 amino acids. CDR1 is SGHTA, CDR2 FQGNSA, per germline. Trimming pared 7 bases from V and 8 bases from J, leaving 21 bases between. CDR3 DNA sequence: TGTGCCAGCATCCTCCGGCAGCCGGCGACGGATGAGCAGTTCTTC. The encoded protein is CASILRQPATDEQFF.

The V call is TRBV14, the J call TRBJ1-1; 7 nucleotides match TRBD1. V was clipped by 3 bases and J by 3 bases; unmatched bases: 1. CDR3 length equals 13 residues. Germline V CDR1 and CDR2: SGHDN, FVKESK. CDR3 nucleotides: TGTGCCAGCAGCCACAGGGGGGACACTGAAGCTTTCTTT. It encodes CASSHRGDTEAFF.

The CDR3 DNA reads TGTGCCTGGAGACCCGGACTTAGTAATGAAAAACTGTTTTTT. Residues: CAWRPGLSNEKLFF. The genes are TRBV30 and TRBJ1-4; D not resolved. This CDR3 has 14 amino acids. Trimming pared 3 bases from V and 4 bases from J, leaving 12 bases between. Germline CDR1 and CDR2: GTSNPN and SVGIG (reference sequence).

This clone occurred a few times. The chain combines TRBV30 with TRBJ2-2; D remains unclear. The V end lost 2 bases, the J end lost 11 bases, and 12 bases lay between the germline ends. This CDR3 is 12 amino acids long. Germline CDR1 and CDR2: GTSNPN and SVGIG (reference sequence). Here the CDR3 reads CAWSLGIKELFF. Here the CDR3 DNA reads TGTGCCTGGAGTTTAGGTATCAAAGAGCTGTTTTTT.

The V call is TRBV27, the J call TRBJ1-4; D is perhaps TRBD1 (5 bases). V was cut by 6 bases and J by 0 bases, with 17 bases left in between. Germline V gene data show CDR1 as MNHEY and CDR2 as SMNVEV (reference sequence). The CDR3 has 17 amino acids. The CDR3 spells CASSRYGTSATNEKLFF. Here the CDR3 DNA reads TGTGCCAGCAGCCGATACGGGACCAGTGCAACTAATGAAAAACTGTTTTTT.

This clone appeared a few times. The chain combines TRBV27 with TRBJ1-2; tentatively, D is TRBD1 (5 bases). Germline V gene lookup returns CDR1 MNHEY and CDR2 SMNVEV (reference sequence). This CDR3 is built from 13 residues. V gave up 5 bases and J gave up 8 bases, with 15 bases separating them. CDR3 sequence (DNA): TGTGCCAGCAGTGTCCAGGGCCCGGGGGGCTACACCTTC. Residues: CASSVQGPGGYTF.

In its sample, this clone was seen a few times. The rearrangement uses TRBV30 and TRBJ2-5; a possible D gene is TRBD1 (6 bases). The CDR3 consists of 11 residues. Per germline, CDR1 GTSNPN and CDR2 SVGIG (reference sequence). V was shortened by 2 bases and J by 7 bases, with 8 bases between the two germline ends. CDR3 region: CAWSPQGTQYF. CDR3 coding DNA: TGTGCCTGGAGTCCACAGGGGACCCAGTACTTC.

In this sample, this clone turned up a few times. The chain uses TRBV28 and TRBJ2-6; possibly TRBD1 for D (5 bases). The V and J ends lost 0 bases and 0 bases respectively, with 6 bases between them. The V gene's germline CDR1 is MDHEN and CDR2 SYDVKM. The CDR3 consists of 16 residues. The DNA for the CDR3 is TGTGCCAGCAGTTTATGGGACACCTCTGGGGCCAACGTCCTGACTTTC. Its protein product is CASSLWDTSGANVLTF.

This clone was seen only a few times. This chain links TRBV27 with TRBJ1-5; D might be TRBD1 (5 bases). The CDR3 runs 15 residues. CDR1 and CDR2 from the germline V gene are MNHEY and SMNVEV (reference sequence). The V end was cut by 6 bases, the J end by 2 bases, with 14 bases between. CDR3 nucleotides: TGTGCCAGCAGCCTCGGGGGTTGGGGCAATCAGCCCCAGCATTTT. The encoded protein is CASSLGGWGNQPQHF.

The count of this clone is one. This rearrangement joins TRBV7-2 to TRBJ2-7; D possibly corresponds to TRBD2 (6 bases). V lost 5 bases and J lost 7, with 15 bases in between. Germline values: CDR1 SGHTA, CDR2 FQGNSA. The CDR3 is 13 residues long. CDR3 amino acids: CASSPSWGEEQYF. The CDR3 nucleotides read TGTGCCAGCAGCCCGTCGTGGGGGGAAGAGCAGTACTTC.

This clone occurred a few times. The rearrangement links TRBV5-4 to TRBJ2-5; TRBD1 agrees at 7 bases. The length of the CDR3 is 13 residues. The V gene end was trimmed by 4 bases and the J gene end by 2 bases; junction bases not matched to a gene: 2. Per the germline V gene, CDR1 is SGHNT and CDR2 is YYREEE (reference sequence). The CDR3 spells CASSPGQQETQYF. The CDR3, as DNA: TGTGCCAGCAGCCCGGGACAGCAAGAGACCCAGTACTTC. The whole variable domain, filled in from reference TRBV5-4 and TRBJ2-5, reads ETGVTQSPTHLIKTRGQQVTLRCSSQSGHNTVSWYQQALGQGPQFIFQYYREEENGRGNFPPRFSGLQFPNYSSELNVNALELDDSALYLCASSPGQQETQYFGPGTRLLVL.

Notes on this clone: A clone one base away is much larger, so this may be a read error. Other DNA sequences in the sample encode the same CDR3. The chain recombines TRBV2 with TRBJ2-5; D not resolved. Germline V gene data show CDR1 as SNHLY and CDR2 as FYNNEI. With 6 bases removed from V and 1 base from J, the gap between germline ends came to 3 bases. The CDR3 covers 11 residues. CDR3 nucleotide sequence: TGTGCCAGCAGCTTCCAAGAGACCCAGTACTTC. Amino acids: CASSFQETQYF.

In its sample, this clone was seen a few times. This chain joins TRBV7-2 and TRBJ1-5, with 7 bases identical to TRBD1. Trimming took 5 bases from V and 4 from J; bases not matched to a gene: 5. CDR3 size: 14 residues. Germline CDR1 is SGHTA and CDR2 is FQGNSA. The CDR3 nucleotides are TGTGCCAGCAGCCAGGGACAGTTAAATCAGCCCCAGCATTTT. It codes for CASSQGQLNQPQHF.

The V gene is TRBV9, the J gene TRBJ2-1; D is possibly TRBD1 (6 bases). Germline V CDR1 and CDR2: SGDLS, YYNGEE. The ends were cut back, 2 bases at V and 8 bases at J, with 17 bases in the middle. The CDR3 is 15 amino acids. The CDR3 nucleotides read TGTGCCAGCAGCGTGAGGGACACCTCTGAACATGAGCAGTTCTTC. It specifies CASSVRDTSEHEQFF.

This clone has more than one count but fewer than ten. V and J are TRBV29-1 and TRBJ2-1; 8 nucleotides align to TRBD2. Germline values: CDR1 SQVTM, CDR2 ANQGSEA. This CDR3 comprises 13 residues. V was pared by 4 bases and J by 8 bases, with 7 bases of the junction left unmatched. This CDR3 is CSVVPSGGDEQFF. In DNA, the CDR3 is TGCAGCGTTGTGCCGAGCGGGGGAGATGAGCAGTTCTTC.

CDR3 DNA: TGTGCCAGCAGTTCCCAGGCAAACACCGGGGAGCTGTTTTTT. Translation: CASSSQANTGELFF. The gene calls are TRBV2 and TRBJ2-2; D not resolved. CDR1 is SNHLY, CDR2 FYNNEI, per germline. This CDR3 has 14 residues. V dropped 5 bases and J dropped 2 bases, with 9 bases sitting between them.

The chain employs TRBV7-2 and TRBJ2-3; tentatively, D is TRBD2 (6 bases). Germline lookup yields CDR1 SGHTA and CDR2 FQGNSA. V was shortened by 5 bases and J by 6 bases, with 12 bases between the two germline ends. The CDR3 consists of 13 residues. This CDR3 is CASSTRLDDTQYF. In nucleotides, the CDR3 is TGTGCCAGCAGCACCAGACTAGACGATACGCAGTATTTT.

This clone was detected only a few times. The rearrangement uses TRBV5-4 and TRBJ1-2, with TRBD1 as a possible D gene (5 bases). There are 14 residues in the CDR3. From germline, CDR1 is SGHNT and CDR2 YYREEE (reference sequence). V was clipped by 2 bases and J by 2 bases, with 10 bases between them. The CDR3 DNA sequence: TGTGCCAGCAGCTTAGGGGCAGGGAACTATGGCTACACCTTC. Protein product: CASSLGAGNYGYTF.

This clone was seen a handful of times. J is TRBJ2-5 and V is TRBV7-9, with 9 bases matching TRBD2. Germline CDR1 is SEHNR and CDR2 is FQNEAQ (reference sequence). Trimming at V came to 6 bases and at J to 4 bases, leaving 6 bases not matched to a gene. This CDR3 region has 14 residues. The CDR3 is CASSVAGAPETQYF. CDR3 DNA sequence: TGTGCCAGCAGTGTAGCGGGAGCCCCAGAGACCCAGTACTTC.

The rearrangement uses TRBV29-1 and TRBJ2-4; TRBD1 aligns across 7 bases. Germline trimming cut 4 bases from V and 0 bases from J; bases unmatched to any gene: 9. The CDR3 is 16 residues long. Germline V gene data show CDR1 as SQVTM and CDR2 as ANQGSEA. The CDR3 region is CSVAPTGILAKNIQYF. In nucleotides, the CDR3 is TGCAGCGTTGCCCCGACAGGGATACTAGCCAAAAACATTCAGTACTTC.

The CDR3 is CASSQGQGLYGYTF. The CDR3, as DNA: TGTGCCAGCAGCCAAGGACAGGGCCTCTATGGCTACACCTTC. V is TRBV9 and J is TRBJ1-2; TRBD1 matches 8 bases. The V gene end was trimmed by 4 bases and the J gene end by 4 bases; junction bases not matched to a gene: 6. The CDR3 length is 14 residues. The germline gives CDR1 SGDLS, CDR2 YYNGEE.

DNA of the CDR3: TGTGCCTGGAGTGTAAGCCGGTCAGGGACCGATCCTAATACGCAGTATTTT. As protein: CAWSVSRSGTDPNTQYF. This chain connects TRBV30 to TRBJ2-3, with D perhaps TRBD1 or TRBD2 (5 bases each). From germline, CDR1 is GTSNPN and CDR2 SVGIG (reference sequence). This CDR3 has 17 amino acids. V lost 0 bases, J lost 7 bases, and 23 bases lay in between.

The chain uses TRBV4-2 and TRBJ1-6; D is ambiguous. V lost 1 base and J 7 bases, leaving 11 bases between the germline ends. CDR3 length equals 15 residues. CDR1 LGHNA and CDR2 YNFKEQ come from the germline V gene. The CDR3 protein is CASSQGVSVNSPLHF. DNA for the CDR3: TGTGCCAGCAGCCAAGGGGTGTCGGTAAATTCACCCCTCCACTTT.

The chain combines TRBV7-8 with TRBJ2-7; 9 nucleotides line up with TRBD2. The germline gives CDR1 SGHVS, CDR2 FQNEAQ. The CDR3 totals 14 residues. V lost 3 bases to trimming and J lost 3 bases; unmatched junction nucleotides: 3. CDR3 DNA: TGTGCCAGCAGCTTCTGCGGGGGGGACTACGAGCAGTACTTC. Protein sequence: CASSFCGGDYEQYF.

This clone was counted between two and nine times. This chain joins TRBV2 and TRBJ2-5; maybe TRBD1 (6 bases). Germline V lookup: CDR1 SNHLY, CDR2 FYNNEI. The CDR3 sequence is 14 residues long. The V gene lost 8 bases and the J gene lost 1 base, with 14 bases spanning the gap. In DNA form, the CDR3 reads TGTGCCAGCCGTTGGACAGAGATCCAAGAGACCCAGTACTTC. Amino acid sequence: CASRWTEIQETQYF.

This chain links TRBV30 with TRBJ1-2, with D tentatively TRBD1 (5 bases). V lost 2 bases and J 6 bases, leaving 19 bases between the germline ends. Germline V gene data show CDR1 as GTSNPN and CDR2 as SVGIG (reference sequence). The CDR3 extends over 15 amino acids. This CDR3 reads CAWSPPGLSPHGYTF. The CDR3, as DNA: TGTGCCTGGAGTCCCCCGGGACTTTCACCCCATGGCTACACCTTC.

As regards this clone: Other DNA sequences within the sample encode an identical CDR3. V and J are TRBV9 and TRBJ1-2; D unresolved. The CDR3 length is 14 residues. The V gene's germline CDR1 is SGDLS and CDR2 YYNGEE. Trimming left V 4 bases short and J 5 bases short, with 15 bases between. The CDR3 region is CASSPRTGDYGYTF. DNA of the CDR3: TGTGCCAGCAGCCCACGGACGGGAGATTATGGCTACACCTTC.

The chain links TRBV28 to TRBJ2-3; perhaps TRBD1 as D (8 bases). This CDR3 is 14 amino acids long. Trimming stripped 6 bases from V and 3 bases from J, with 13 bases between. CDR1 MDHEN and CDR2 SYDVKM come from the germline V gene. This CDR3 is CASRIQGGTDTQYF. The CDR3 DNA follows: TGTGCCAGCAGGATACAGGGGGGGACAGATACGCAGTATTTT.

The chain is built from TRBV19 and TRBJ2-1; D remains unclear. This CDR3 comprises 14 residues. Trimming pared 7 bases from V and 10 bases from J, leaving 20 bases between. In germline, CDR1 is LNHDA, CDR2 SQIVND (reference sequence). The CDR3 DNA is TGTGCCAGTACCCCAACGAAAAGCACGCGGGAGCAGTTCTTC. As protein: CASTPTKSTREQFF.

This sequence joins TRBV7-3 and TRBJ2-1; 8 positions agree with TRBD2. V shed 5 bases, J shed 2 bases, and the junction held 5 bases outside the gene matches. This CDR3 contains 15 residues. Germline V gene lookup returns CDR1 SGHTA and CDR2 FQGTGA. The DNA for the CDR3 is TGTGCCAGCAGCCAACGACTAGCGACCTACAATGAGCAGTTCTTC. It specifies CASSQRLATYNEQFF.

This chain connects TRBV6-5 to TRBJ2-1; D call uncertain. Germline CDR1 is MNHEY and CDR2 is SVGAGI. The CDR3 has 11 residues. V dropped 2 bases and J dropped 5 bases, with 1 base sitting between them. This CDR3 reads CASSYHNEQFF. For the CDR3, the DNA is TGTGCCAGCAGTTACCACAATGAGCAGTTCTTC.